The entry that follows covers one T cell receptor beta chain sequence. No antigen is known for it. This table comes from immunoSEQ multiplex PCR, and its TCRdb copy is limited to in-frame clones, with some not included. The sample holds about 62,000 clones, around 90% seen once. The germline V gene encodes CDR1 SGHRS and CDR2 YFSETQ. Trimming left V 4 bases short and J 2 bases short, with 14 bases between. This CDR3 is 15 amino acids long. This sample stems from a study of OX40 agonist ivuxolimab in advanced cancers. General study findings and limits: Some nonresponders also had low normalized T-cell clonal expansion. The study found among the lowest clonal expansion in partial responders at 0.1-3.0 mg/kg. Specificity for antigen went undetermined in the expanded peripheral T cells.

The source was CD4+ or CD8+ T cells sorted from blood, collected in a trial of the OX40 agonist ivuxolimab. V usage is TRBV5-1 and J usage is TRBJ2-3, with D perhaps matching TRBD1 or TRBD2 (5 bases each). This TCR came from an adult with an advanced solid tumor such as melanoma, head and neck, liver or kidney cancer. CDR3 nucleotides: TGCGCCAGCAGCACAGAAGGGACCTTCACAGATACGCAGTATTTT. Translated, it gives CASSTEGTFTDTQYF.